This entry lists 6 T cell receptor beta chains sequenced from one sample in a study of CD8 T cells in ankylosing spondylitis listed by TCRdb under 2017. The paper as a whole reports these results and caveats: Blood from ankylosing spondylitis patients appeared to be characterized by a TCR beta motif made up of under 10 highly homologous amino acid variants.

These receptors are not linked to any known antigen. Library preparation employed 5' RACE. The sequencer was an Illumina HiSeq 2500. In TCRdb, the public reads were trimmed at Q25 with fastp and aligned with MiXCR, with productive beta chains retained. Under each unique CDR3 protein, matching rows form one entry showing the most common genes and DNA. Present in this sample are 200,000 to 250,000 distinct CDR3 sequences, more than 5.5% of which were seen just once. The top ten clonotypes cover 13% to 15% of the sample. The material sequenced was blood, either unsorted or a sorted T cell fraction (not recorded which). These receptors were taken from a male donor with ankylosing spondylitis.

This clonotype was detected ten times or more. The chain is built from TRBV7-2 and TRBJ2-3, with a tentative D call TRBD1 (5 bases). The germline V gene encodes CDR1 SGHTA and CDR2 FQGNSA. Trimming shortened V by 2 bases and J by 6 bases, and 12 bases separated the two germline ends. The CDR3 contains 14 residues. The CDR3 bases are TGTGCCAGCAGCTTACTTGGGGCAGGGGATACGCAGTATTTT. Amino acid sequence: CASSLLGAGDTQYF.

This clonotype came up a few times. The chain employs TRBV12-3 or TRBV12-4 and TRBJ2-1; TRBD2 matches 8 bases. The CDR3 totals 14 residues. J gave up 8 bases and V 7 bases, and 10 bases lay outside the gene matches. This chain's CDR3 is CASTHVRGGHEQFF. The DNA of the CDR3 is TGTGCCAGCACCCACGTTCGGGGGGGCCATGAGCAGTTCTTC.

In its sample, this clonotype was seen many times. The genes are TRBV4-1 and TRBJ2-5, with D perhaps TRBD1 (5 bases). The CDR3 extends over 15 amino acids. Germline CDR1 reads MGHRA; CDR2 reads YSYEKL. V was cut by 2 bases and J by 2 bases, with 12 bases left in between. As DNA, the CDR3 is TGCGCCAGCAGCCAATATCGGACAAGTCAAGAGACCCAGTACTTC. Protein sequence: CASSQYRTSQETQYF.

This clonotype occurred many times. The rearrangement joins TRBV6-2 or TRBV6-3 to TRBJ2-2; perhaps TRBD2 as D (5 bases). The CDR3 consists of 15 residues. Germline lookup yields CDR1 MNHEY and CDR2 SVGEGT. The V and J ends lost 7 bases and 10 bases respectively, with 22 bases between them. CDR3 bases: TGTGCCAGCACCGTACTCGAGAGCGGTTCGCAGGAGCTGTTTTTT. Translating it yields CASTVLESGSQELFF.

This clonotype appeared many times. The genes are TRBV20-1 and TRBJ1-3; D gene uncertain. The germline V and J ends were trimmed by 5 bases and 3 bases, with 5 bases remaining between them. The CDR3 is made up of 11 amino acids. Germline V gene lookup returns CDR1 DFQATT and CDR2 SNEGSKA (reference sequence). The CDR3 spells CSAPVGNTIYF. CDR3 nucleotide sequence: TGCAGTGCTCCCGTTGGAAACACCATATATTTT.

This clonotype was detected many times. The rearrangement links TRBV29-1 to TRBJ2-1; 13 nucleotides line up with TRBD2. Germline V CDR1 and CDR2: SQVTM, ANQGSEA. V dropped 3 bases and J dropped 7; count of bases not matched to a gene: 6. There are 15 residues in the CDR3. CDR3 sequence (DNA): TGCAGCGTTGAGTGGACTAGCGGGAGTGGTAATGAGCAGTTCTTC. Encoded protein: CSVEWTSGSGNEQFF.